Listed here are 22 T cell receptor beta chains from one sample, sequenced in a study of T cell repertoires in urothelial bladder cancer (dated by TCRdb to the late 2010s). The library was obtained by the immunoSEQ multiplex PCR assay. Drawn from immuneACCESS, this table holds only the in-frame rearrangements with V and J called that TCRdb kept. Clones are partly lost; checked studies trace under half to an unresolved V gene and leave the rest unexplained. Here the sample has about 2,300 clones; around 74% occur a single time. The ten largest make up approximately 10% of the sample. Input material: tumor-infiltrating cells from bladder cancer. The receptors derive from a human donor with urothelial carcinoma.

V is TRBV6-5 and J is TRBJ1-1; D is uncertain. Trimming shortened V by 4 bases and J by 3 bases, and 6 bases separated the two germline ends. The CDR3 is 12 residues long. Germline loops: CDR1 MNHEY, CDR2 SVGAGI. CDR3 sequence: CASSWRDTEAFF. CDR3 in DNA: TGTGCCAGCAGTTGGAGAGACACTGAAGCTTTCTTT.

The V and J genes are TRBV7-2 and TRBJ2-7; perhaps TRBD2 as D (5 bases). Germline V gene data show CDR1 as SGHTA and CDR2 as FQGNSA. CDR3 size: 14 residues. V lost 3 bases to trimming and J lost 2 bases, with 11 bases between them. CDR3 region: CASSLGGSAYEQYF. CDR3 DNA sequence: TGTGCCAGCAGCTTGGGTGGGAGCGCCTACGAGCAGTACTTC.

The chain couples TRBV6-1 to TRBJ1-1; D is undetermined. This CDR3 has 13 amino acids. The V gene's germline CDR1 is MNHNS and CDR2 SASEGT. The ends were cut back, 7 bases at V and 7 bases at J, with 16 bases in the middle. In DNA, the CDR3 is TGTGCCAGCACCCAGAACGTGGCCCTTGAAGCTTTCTTT. Its protein product is CASTQNVALEAFF.

There are a few counts of this clone. The chain uses TRBV9 and TRBJ2-1; D is unresolved. Germline loops: CDR1 SGDLS, CDR2 YYNGEE. V was clipped by 3 bases and J by 9 bases, with 7 bases between them. The CDR3 covers 11 residues. CDR3 nucleotide sequence: TGTGCCAGCAGCGGCGTAGGTGAGCAGTTCTTC. It yields the protein CASSGVGEQFF. Full variable domain (remainder filled in from reference TRBV9 and TRBJ2-1): DSGVTQTPKHLITATGQRVTLRCSPRSGDLSVYWYQQSLDQGLQFLIQYYNGEERAKGNILERFSAQQFPDLHSELNLSSLELGDSALYFCASSGVGEQFFGPGTRLTVL.

J is TRBJ2-2 and V is TRBV4-3; perhaps D is TRBD1 or TRBD2 (5 bases each). The CDR3 spans 11 residues. Germline V lookup: CDR1 LGHNA, CDR2 YSLEER. Trimming pared 8 bases from V and 4 bases from J, leaving 5 bases between. DNA of the CDR3: TGCGCCAGCGGGGGCACCGGGGAGCTGTTTTTT. Translated, it gives CASGGTGELFF.

The chain joins TRBV14 to TRBJ2-1; D is unresolved. The germline V gene has CDR1 SGHDN and CDR2 FVKESK. The CDR3 sequence is 15 residues long. Trimming took 0 bases from V and 4 from J, leaving 10 bases between them. The CDR3 loop is CASSQEQTAYNEQFF. In nucleotides, the CDR3 is TGTGCCAGCAGCCAAGAACAGACTGCTTACAATGAGCAGTTCTTC.

The gene calls are TRBV4-2 and TRBJ2-7; 8 nucleotides align to TRBD1. The ends lost 4 bases at V and 2 bases at J; junction bases unmatched: 1. The V gene's germline CDR1 is LGHNA and CDR2 YNFKEQ. The CDR3 consists of 13 residues. DNA of the CDR3: TGTGCCAGCAGCCCGGACAGGGCCTACGAGCAGTACTTC. Its protein product is CASSPDRAYEQYF.

CDR3 nucleotide sequence: TGTGCCAGTAGTCCCCAAGGGGGGACAGGGGGCTTATATGGCTACACCTTC. Protein product: CASSPQGGTGGLYGYTF. The chain employs TRBV19 and TRBJ1-2; 12 bases are a match to TRBD1. Germline-derived CDR1 and CDR2 are LNHDA and SQIVND (reference sequence). This CDR3 has 17 residues. V lost 5 bases, J lost 5 bases, and 12 bases stayed unmatched.

This chain links TRBV19 with TRBJ2-2; TRBD1 might be the D (6 bases). V lost 4 bases and J 5 bases, leaving 11 bases between the germline ends. CDR3 length: 14 amino acids. CDR1 LNHDA and CDR2 SQIVND come from the germline V gene (reference sequence). The CDR3 reads CASSTWTATGELFF. Here the CDR3 DNA reads TGTGCCAGTAGTACCTGGACAGCAACCGGGGAGCTGTTTTTT.

This CDR3 reads CASSIDSRGPTGELFF. The CDR3 coding sequence is TGTGCCAGTAGTATAGACTCTCGCGGGCCTACCGGGGAGCTGTTTTTT. The genes are TRBV19 and TRBJ2-2, with D possibly being TRBD2 (5 bases). The CDR3 has 16 residues. Trimming cost V 0 bases and J 5 bases, with 13 bases left between them. CDR1 LNHDA and CDR2 SQIVND come from the germline V gene (reference sequence).

The sample holds one count of this clone. The V gene is TRBV5-1, the J gene TRBJ2-5; D is uncertain. The CDR3 totals 13 residues. Germline V lookup: CDR1 SGHRS, CDR2 YFSETQ. Trimming removed 7 bases at V and 3 bases at J, with 13 bases between. CDR3 in amino acids: CASGAANEETQYF. Written as DNA, the CDR3 is TGCGCCAGCGGCGCAGCCAACGAAGAGACCCAGTACTTC.

V and J are TRBV5-6 and TRBJ1-5; D call uncertain. Germline-derived CDR1 and CDR2 are SGHDT and YYEEEE. There are 12 residues in the CDR3. The ends were cut back, 4 bases at V and 9 bases at J, with 11 bases in the middle. For the CDR3, the DNA is TGTGCCAGCAGCCCCGGGCGGGGGCCCCAGCATTTT. This translates into CASSPGRGPQHF. Drawing the rest from reference TRBV5-6 and TRBJ1-5, the complete variable domain is DAGVTQSPTHLIKTRGQQVTLRCSPKSGHDTVSWYQQALGQGPQFIFQYYEEEERQRGNFPDRFSGHQFPNYSSELNVNALLLGDSALYLCASSPGRGPQHFGDGTRLSIL.

This chain links TRBV5-1 with TRBJ2-3, with TRBD2 matching over 11 bases. The ends lost 3 bases at V and 2 bases at J; junction bases unmatched: 5. The CDR3 is 16 amino acids. CDR1 SGHRS and CDR2 YFSETQ come from the germline V gene. CDR3 sequence reads: CASSWGTSGNTDTQYF. The DNA of the CDR3 is TGCGCCAGCAGCTGGGGGACTAGCGGAAACACAGATACGCAGTATTTT.

The J gene is TRBJ1-1, the V gene TRBV30, with D possibly matching TRBD1 (5 bases). Trimming shortened V by 5 bases and J by 5 bases, and 18 bases separated the two germline ends. Germline loops: CDR1 GTSNPN, CDR2 SVGIG (reference sequence). The CDR3 covers 14 residues. The CDR3 region has the DNA TGTGCCTGGCTACGGACACGGCAAGGGACTGAAGCTTTCTTT. Protein product: CAWLRTRQGTEAFF.

This clone turned up a few times. The chain has TRBV28 and TRBJ2-5; 8 positions match TRBD1. This CDR3 comprises 15 residues. Per the germline V gene, CDR1 is MDHEN and CDR2 is SYDVKM. Trimming cost V 3 bases and J 3 bases; bases outside gene matches: 6. CDR3 DNA sequence: TGTGCCAGCAGTTTGACAGGGGCCGACAAAGAGACCCAGTACTTC. Amino acid sequence: CASSLTGADKETQYF.

V and J are TRBV7-9 and TRBJ1-3; no clear D. Per the germline V gene, CDR1 is SEHNR and CDR2 is FQNEAQ (reference sequence). V lost 5 bases, J lost 0 bases, and 14 bases lay in between. The CDR3 totals 16 residues. The CDR3 nucleotides read TGTGCCAGCAGCCCTGGGAGGCCCCTCTCTGGAAACACCATATATTTT. The encoded protein is CASSPGRPLSGNTIYF.

With regard to this clone: The junction and the germline gene differ at one end; a read error may be behind it. CDR3: CASSLGQGRF. In nucleotides, the CDR3 is TGTGCCAGCAGTTTGGGACAGGGGCGCTTT. V usage is TRBV6-1 and J usage is TRBJ1-1, with TRBD1 matching 10 bases. Germline CDR1 reads MNHNS; CDR2 reads SASEGT. This CDR3 spans 10 amino acids.

This sequence joins TRBV7-8 and TRBJ1-5, with 7 bases identical to TRBD1. Germline trimming cut 0 bases from V and 1 base from J; bases unmatched to any gene: 0. Germline-derived CDR1 and CDR2 are SGHVS and FQNEAQ. CDR3 size: 15 residues. CDR3 sequence reads: CASSLATGSNQPQHF. CDR3 bases: TGTGCCAGCAGCTTAGCGACAGGGAGCAATCAGCCCCAGCATTTT.

The rearrangement links TRBV6-1 to TRBJ1-3; TRBD1 agrees at 7 bases. V dropped 4 bases and J dropped 3; count of bases not matched to a gene: 9. The CDR3 runs to 16 residues. CDR1 is MNHNS and CDR2 is SASEGT in the germline V gene. CDR3 DNA sequence: TGTGCCAGCAGTGTAACCCTGGACAGGTTTGGAAACACCATATATTTT. It specifies CASSVTLDRFGNTIYF.

Only a few counts were recorded for this clone. V gene TRBV10-3 combines with J gene TRBJ2-7; TRBD1 aligns across 7 bases. Germline trimming cut 4 bases from V and 5 bases from J; bases unmatched to any gene: 5. Germline CDR1 and CDR2: ENHRY and SYGVKD. The CDR3 loop spans 13 amino acids. CDR3 amino acids: CAISGQGGDEQYF. For the CDR3, the DNA is TGTGCCATCAGTGGACAGGGTGGGGACGAGCAGTACTTC.

The chain links TRBV5-6 to TRBJ2-2; 9 positions match TRBD2. CDR1 is SGHDT and CDR2 is YYEEEE in the germline V gene. CDR3 length: 15 amino acids. J gave up 6 bases and V 7 bases, and 10 bases lay outside the gene matches. CDR3 residues: CASAKRAGGAGELFF. CDR3 nucleotides: TGTGCCAGCGCAAAAAGGGCGGGAGGGGCCGGGGAGCTGTTTTTT.

V is TRBV11-3 and J is TRBJ1-5, with D possibly being TRBD1 (6 bases). The CDR3 has 16 amino acids. Germline V CDR1 and CDR2: SGHNT, YENEEA. V shed 6 bases and J shed 5 bases, with 20 bases lying between them. CDR3 amino acids: CASRIRVRQVDQPQHF. CDR3 coding DNA: TGTGCCAGCAGGATTAGGGTAAGACAGGTGGATCAGCCCCAGCATTTT.